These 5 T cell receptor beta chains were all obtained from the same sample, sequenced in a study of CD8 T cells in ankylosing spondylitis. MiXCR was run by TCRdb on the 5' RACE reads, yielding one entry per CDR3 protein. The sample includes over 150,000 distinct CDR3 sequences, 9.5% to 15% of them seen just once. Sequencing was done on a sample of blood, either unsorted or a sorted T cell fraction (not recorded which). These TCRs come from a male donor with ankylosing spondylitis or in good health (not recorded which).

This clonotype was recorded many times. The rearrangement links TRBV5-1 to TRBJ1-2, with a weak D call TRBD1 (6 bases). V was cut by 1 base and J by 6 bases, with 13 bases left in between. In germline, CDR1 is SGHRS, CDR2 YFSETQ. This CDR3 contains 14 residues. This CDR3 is CASSLLTGNNGYTF. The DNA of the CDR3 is TGCGCCAGCAGCTTGCTTACAGGGAATAATGGCTACACCTTC.

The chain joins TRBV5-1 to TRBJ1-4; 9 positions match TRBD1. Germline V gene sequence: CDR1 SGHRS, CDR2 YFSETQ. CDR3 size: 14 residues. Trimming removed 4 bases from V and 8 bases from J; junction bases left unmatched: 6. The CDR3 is CASSIGTGLEKLFF. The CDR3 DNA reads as TGCGCCAGCAGCATCGGGACAGGGTTGGAAAAACTGTTTTTT.

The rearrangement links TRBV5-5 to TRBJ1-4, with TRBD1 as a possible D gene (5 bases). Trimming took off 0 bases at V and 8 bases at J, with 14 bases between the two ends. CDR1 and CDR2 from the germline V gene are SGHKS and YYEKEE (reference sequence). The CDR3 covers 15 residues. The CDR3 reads CASSLDSRAGEKLFF. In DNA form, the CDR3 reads TGTGCCAGCAGCTTGGATTCCAGGGCGGGCGAAAAACTGTTTTTT.

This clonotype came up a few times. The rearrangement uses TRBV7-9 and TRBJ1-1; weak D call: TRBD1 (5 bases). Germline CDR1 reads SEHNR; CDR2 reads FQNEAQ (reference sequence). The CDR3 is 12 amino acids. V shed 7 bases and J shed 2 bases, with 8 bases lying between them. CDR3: CASTDSNTEAFF. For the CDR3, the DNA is TGTGCCAGCACAGACAGTAACACTGAAGCTTTCTTT. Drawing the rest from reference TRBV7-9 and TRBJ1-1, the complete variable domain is DTGVSQNPRHKITKRGQNVTFRCDPISEHNRLYWYRQTLGQGPEFLTYFQNEAQLEKSRLLSDRFSAERPKGSFSTLEIQRTEQGDSAMYLCASTDSNTEAFFGQGTRLTVV.

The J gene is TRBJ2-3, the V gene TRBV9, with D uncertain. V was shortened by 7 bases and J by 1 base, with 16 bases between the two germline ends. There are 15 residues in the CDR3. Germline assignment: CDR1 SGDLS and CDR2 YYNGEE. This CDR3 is CASDEDATGTDTQYF. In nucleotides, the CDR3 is TGTGCCAGCGACGAAGACGCGACGGGCACAGATACGCAGTATTTT.